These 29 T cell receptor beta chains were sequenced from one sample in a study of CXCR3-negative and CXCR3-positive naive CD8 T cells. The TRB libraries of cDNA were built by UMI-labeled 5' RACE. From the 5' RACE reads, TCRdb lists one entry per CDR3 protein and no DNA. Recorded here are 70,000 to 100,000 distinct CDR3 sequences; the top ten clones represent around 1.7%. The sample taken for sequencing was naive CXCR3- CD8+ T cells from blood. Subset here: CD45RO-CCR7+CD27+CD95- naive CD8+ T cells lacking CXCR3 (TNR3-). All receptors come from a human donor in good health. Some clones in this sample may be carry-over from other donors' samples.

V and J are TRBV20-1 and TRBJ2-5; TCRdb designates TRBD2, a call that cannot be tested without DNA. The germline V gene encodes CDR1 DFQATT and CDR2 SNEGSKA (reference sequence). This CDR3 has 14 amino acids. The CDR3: CSAVGLGDQETQYF.

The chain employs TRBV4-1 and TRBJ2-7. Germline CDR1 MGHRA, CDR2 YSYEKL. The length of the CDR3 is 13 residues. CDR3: CASSQWSSYEQYF.

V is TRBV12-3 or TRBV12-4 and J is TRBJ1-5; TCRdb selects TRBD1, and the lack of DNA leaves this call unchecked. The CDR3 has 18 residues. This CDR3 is CASSLEKMQGARIQPQHF.

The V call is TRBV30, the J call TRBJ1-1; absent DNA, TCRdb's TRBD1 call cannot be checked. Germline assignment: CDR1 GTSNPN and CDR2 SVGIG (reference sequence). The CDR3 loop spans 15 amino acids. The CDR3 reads CAWSVLTGANTEAFF. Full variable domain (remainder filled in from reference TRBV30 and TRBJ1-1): SQTIHQWPATLVQPVGSPLSLECTVEGTSNPNLYWYRQAAGRGLQLLFYSVGIGQISSEVPQNLSASRPQDRQFILSSKKLLLSDSGFYLCAWSVLTGANTEAFFGQGTRLTVV.

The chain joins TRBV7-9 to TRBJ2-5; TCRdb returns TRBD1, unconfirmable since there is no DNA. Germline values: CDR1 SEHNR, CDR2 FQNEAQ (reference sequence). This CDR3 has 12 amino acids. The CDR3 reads CASTGIQETQYF.

Here the CDR3 reads CASSLEGLTEAFF. This chain joins TRBV12-3 or TRBV12-4 and TRBJ1-1; TCRdb lists TRBD1, though no DNA is available to test this call. This CDR3 is built from 13 residues.

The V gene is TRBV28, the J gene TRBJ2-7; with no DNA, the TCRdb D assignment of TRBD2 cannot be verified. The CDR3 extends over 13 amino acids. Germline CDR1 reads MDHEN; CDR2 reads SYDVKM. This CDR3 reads CASSSPANYEQYF.

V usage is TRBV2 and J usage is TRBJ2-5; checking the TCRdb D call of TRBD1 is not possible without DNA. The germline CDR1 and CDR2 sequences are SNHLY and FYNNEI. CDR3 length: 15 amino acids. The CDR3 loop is CASSEIGGSGETQYF. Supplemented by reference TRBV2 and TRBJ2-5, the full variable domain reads EPEVTQTPSHQVTQMGQEVILRCVPISNHLYFYWYRQILGQKVEFLVSFYNNEISEKSEIFDDQFSVERPDGSNFTLKIRSTKLEDSAMYFCASSEIGGSGETQYFGPGTRLLVL.

CDR3 sequence reads: CASSPQGSEQYF. V usage is TRBV28 and J usage is TRBJ2-7; TCRdb's D gene call, TRBD1, goes unchecked for lack of DNA. Looked up from germline, CDR1 is MDHEN and CDR2 is SYDVKM. CDR3 size: 12 residues.

CDR3 sequence: CASSLGNWNEQFF. The V and J genes are TRBV7-9 and TRBJ2-1. Germline V CDR1 and CDR2: SEHNR, FQNEAQ (reference sequence). This CDR3 has 13 amino acids.

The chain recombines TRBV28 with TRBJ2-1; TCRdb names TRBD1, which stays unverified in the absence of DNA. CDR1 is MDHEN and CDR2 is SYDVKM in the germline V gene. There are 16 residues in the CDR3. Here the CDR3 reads CASRPDRGNSYNEQFF. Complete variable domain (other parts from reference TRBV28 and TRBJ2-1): DVKVTQSSRYLVKRTGEKVFLECVQDMDHENMFWYRQDPGLGLRLIYFSYDVKMKEKGDIPEGYSVSREKKERFSLILESASTNQTSMYLCASRPDRGNSYNEQFFGPGTRLTVL.

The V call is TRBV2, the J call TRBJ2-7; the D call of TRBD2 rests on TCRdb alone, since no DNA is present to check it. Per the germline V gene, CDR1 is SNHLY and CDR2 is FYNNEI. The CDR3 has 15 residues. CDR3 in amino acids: CASSRAGVSSYEQYF.

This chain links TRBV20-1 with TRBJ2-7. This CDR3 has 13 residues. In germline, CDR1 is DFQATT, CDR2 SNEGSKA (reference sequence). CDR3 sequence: CSARWQGLYEQYF.

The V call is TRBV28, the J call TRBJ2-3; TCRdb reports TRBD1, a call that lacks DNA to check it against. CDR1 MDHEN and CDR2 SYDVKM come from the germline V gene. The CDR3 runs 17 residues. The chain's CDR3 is CASSSPRGQGSTDTQYF.

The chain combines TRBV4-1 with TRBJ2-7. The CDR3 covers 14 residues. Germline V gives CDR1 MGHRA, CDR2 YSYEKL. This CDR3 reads CASSPRYLLYEQYF.

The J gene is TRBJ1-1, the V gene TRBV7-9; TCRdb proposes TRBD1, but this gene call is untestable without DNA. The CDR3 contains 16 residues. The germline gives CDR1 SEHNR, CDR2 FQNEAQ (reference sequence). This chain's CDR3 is CASSPLMEILNTEAFF.

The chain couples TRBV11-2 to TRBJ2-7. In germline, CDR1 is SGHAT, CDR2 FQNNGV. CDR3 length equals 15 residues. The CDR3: CASSLSRGRSYEQYF.

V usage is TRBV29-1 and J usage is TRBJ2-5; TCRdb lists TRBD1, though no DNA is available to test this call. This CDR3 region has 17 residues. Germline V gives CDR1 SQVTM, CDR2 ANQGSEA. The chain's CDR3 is CSVDGTGGAPEFETQYF. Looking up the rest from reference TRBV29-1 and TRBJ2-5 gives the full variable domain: SAVISQKPSRDICQRGTSLTIQCQVDSQVTMMFWYRQQPGQSLTLIATANQGSEATYESGFVIDKFPISRPNLTFSTLTVSNMSPEDSSIYLCSVDGTGGAPEFETQYFGPGTRLLVL.

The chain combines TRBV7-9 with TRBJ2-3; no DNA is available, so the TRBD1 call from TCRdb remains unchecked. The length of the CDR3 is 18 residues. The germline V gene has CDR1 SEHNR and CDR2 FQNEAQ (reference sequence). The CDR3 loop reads CASSLSPGTFASTDTQYF.

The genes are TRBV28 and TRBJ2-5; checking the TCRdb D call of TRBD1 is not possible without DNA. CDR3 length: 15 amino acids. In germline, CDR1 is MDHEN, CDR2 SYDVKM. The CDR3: CASSSRDRGVETQYF.

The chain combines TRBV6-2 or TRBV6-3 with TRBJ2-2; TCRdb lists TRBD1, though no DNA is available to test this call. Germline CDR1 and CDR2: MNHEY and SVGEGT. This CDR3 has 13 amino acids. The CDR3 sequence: CASGTGGSGELFF.

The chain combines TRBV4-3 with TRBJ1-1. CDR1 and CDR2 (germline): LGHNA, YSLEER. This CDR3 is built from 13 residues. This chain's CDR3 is CASSQARNTEAFF.

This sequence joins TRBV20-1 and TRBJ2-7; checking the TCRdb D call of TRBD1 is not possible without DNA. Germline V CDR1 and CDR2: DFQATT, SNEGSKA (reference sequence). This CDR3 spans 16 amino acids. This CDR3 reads CSARSLAGAQSYEQYF.

The CDR3 reads CSAVAGLTYEQYF. V and J are TRBV29-1 and TRBJ2-7; TCRdb designates TRBD2, a call that cannot be tested without DNA. The CDR3 runs to 13 residues. Germline V gene data show CDR1 as SQVTM and CDR2 as ANQGSEA.

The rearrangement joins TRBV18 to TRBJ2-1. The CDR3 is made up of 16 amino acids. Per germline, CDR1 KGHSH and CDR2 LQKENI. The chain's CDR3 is CASSPTTGGADNEQFF.

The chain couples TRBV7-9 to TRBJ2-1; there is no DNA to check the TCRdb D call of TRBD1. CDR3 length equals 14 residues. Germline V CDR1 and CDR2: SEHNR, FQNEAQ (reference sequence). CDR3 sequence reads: CASSSLFGGDEQFF.

CDR3: CAISDLDMNTGELFF. The J gene is TRBJ2-2, the V gene TRBV10-3; as DNA is missing, the TRBD1 call by TCRdb cannot be tested. Germline V gives CDR1 ENHRY, CDR2 SYGVKD. The length of the CDR3 is 15 residues.

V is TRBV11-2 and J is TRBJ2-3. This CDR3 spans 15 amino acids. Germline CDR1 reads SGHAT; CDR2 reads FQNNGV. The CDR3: CASSLGVSSADTQYF.

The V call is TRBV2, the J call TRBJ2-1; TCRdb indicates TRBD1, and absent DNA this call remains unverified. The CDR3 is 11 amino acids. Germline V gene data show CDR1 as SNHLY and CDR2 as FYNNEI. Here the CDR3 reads CASRRGYEQFF.